Shown below are 21 T cell receptor beta chains from a single sample sequenced in a study of cytomegalovirus exposure and HLA in healthy donors. The assay was immunoSEQ multiplex PCR, and TCRdb's table has in-frame clones only and misses some. Of about 240,000 clones in the sample, around 87% are singletons; the top ten hold approximately 2.5%. Sequenced: PBMCs. These receptors were taken from a young man in good health and CMV-seronegative.

A single count supports this clone. This chain uses TRBV5-4 with TRBJ1-4; tentatively, D is TRBD1 (6 bases). The CDR3 sequence is 16 residues long. CDR1 SGHNT and CDR2 YYREEE come from the germline V gene (reference sequence). Between the trimmed V and J ends, which lost 0 bases and 4 bases, there was a span of 13 bases. The CDR3 sequence is CASSLDRVQSNEKLFF. CDR3 nucleotides: TGTGCCAGCAGCTTGGACAGGGTCCAAAGTAATGAAAAACTGTTTTTT.

This clone was detected once. The chain has TRBV5-1 and TRBJ2-1, with TRBD2 matching 7 bases. Per the germline V gene, CDR1 is SGHRS and CDR2 is YFSETQ. J gave up 5 bases and V 2 bases, and 7 bases lay outside the gene matches. The CDR3 totals 15 residues. In nucleotides, the CDR3 is TGCGCCAGCAGCTTTGTGGGAGGGCCGGACAATGAGCAGTTCTTC. Its protein is CASSFVGGPDNEQFF.

The CDR3 region has the DNA TGTGCCAGCAGCGCTACAGGGTTGTATGGCTACACCTTC. Its translation: CASSATGLYGYTF. The chain uses TRBV28 and TRBJ1-2, with D tentatively TRBD1 (6 bases). CDR1 is MDHEN, CDR2 SYDVKM, per germline. The V end lost 6 bases, the J end lost 5 bases, and 13 bases lay between the germline ends. CDR3 size: 13 residues.

The rearrangement uses TRBV29-1 and TRBJ2-7; perhaps TRBD2 as D (5 bases). V lost 6 bases to trimming and J lost 3 bases, with 15 bases between them. Germline V CDR1 and CDR2: SQVTM, ANQGSEA. There are 13 residues in the CDR3. This CDR3 reads CSVAGGLGYEQYF. The CDR3 DNA reads TGCAGCGTAGCCGGAGGCTTGGGCTACGAGCAGTACTTC.

The chain's CDR3 is CASSVRGQDGYTF. For the CDR3, the DNA is TGTGCCAGCAGCGTACGTGGACAGGATGGCTACACCTTC. The chain joins TRBV9 to TRBJ1-2; TRBD1 matches 7 bases. Trimming cost V 1 base and J 6 bases; bases outside gene matches: 3. Germline values: CDR1 SGDLS, CDR2 YYNGEE. This CDR3 has 13 residues.

The sample holds one count of this clone. The chain recombines TRBV11-2 with TRBJ2-7; D is perhaps TRBD1 (5 bases). V was clipped by 4 bases and J by 4 bases, with 17 bases between them. Per germline, CDR1 SGHAT and CDR2 FQNNGV. The CDR3 length is 15 residues. The CDR3 loop is CASSSDSRVLYEQYF. CDR3 bases: TGTGCCAGCAGCTCTGACAGCCGTGTCCTTTACGAGCAGTACTTC.

This clone has a handful of counts. Other DNA sequences in this specimen translate into the identical CDR3. J is TRBJ1-1 and V is TRBV11-2; TRBD1 is a possible D gene (6 bases). The V end was cut by 3 bases, the J end by 5 bases, with 13 bases between. Germline V gene sequence: CDR1 SGHAT, CDR2 FQNNGV. CDR3 length: 14 amino acids. The CDR3: CASSLAGGRTEAFF. In DNA form, the CDR3 reads TGTGCCAGCAGCTTGGCGGGGGGGCGAACTGAAGCTTTCTTT.

The J gene is TRBJ1-4, the V gene TRBV12-5; TRBD1 is a possible D gene (6 bases). The CDR3 is 19 residues long. CDR1 and CDR2 (germline): LGHNT, FRNRAP. The germline V and J ends were trimmed by 0 bases and 0 bases, with 17 bases remaining between them. CDR3 protein: CASGLVLAGQPATNEKLFF. CDR3 nucleotides: TGTGCTAGTGGTTTGGTACTGGCCGGACAGCCTGCAACTAATGAAAAACTGTTTTTT.

Only a few counts were recorded for this clone. V usage is TRBV27 and J usage is TRBJ2-2, with D possibly TRBD2 on 5 matching bases. Trimming removed 5 bases from V and 6 bases from J, with 7 bases in between. Germline values: CDR1 MNHEY, CDR2 SMNVEV (reference sequence). The CDR3 has 12 residues. The CDR3 DNA follows: TGTGCCAGCAGTCTGAGGGCCGGGGAGCTGTTTTTT. Encoded protein: CASSLRAGELFF.

The V gene is TRBV27, the J gene TRBJ2-5; D is unresolved. V was cut by 4 bases and J by 0 bases, with 6 bases left in between. The CDR3 is made up of 13 amino acids. Germline assignment: CDR1 MNHEY and CDR2 SMNVEV (reference sequence). CDR3 loop: CASSSQYQETQYF. In nucleotides, the CDR3 is TGTGCCAGCAGTTCGCAGTACCAAGAGACCCAGTACTTC.

The chain employs TRBV27 and TRBJ1-2; 7 nucleotides align to TRBD1. This CDR3 has 13 amino acids. CDR1 is MNHEY, CDR2 SMNVEV, per germline (reference sequence). V lost 3 bases, J lost 7 bases, and 5 bases stayed unmatched. The chain's CDR3 is CASSFGGGGGYTF. The CDR3 coding sequence is TGTGCCAGCAGTTTTGGAGGGGGCGGTGGCTACACCTTC.

The sample holds a few counts of this clone. The rearrangement joins TRBV27 to TRBJ2-7, with 8 bases matching TRBD2. Germline V lookup: CDR1 MNHEY, CDR2 SMNVEV (reference sequence). The CDR3 is made up of 13 amino acids. Germline trimming cut 5 bases from V and 7 bases from J; bases unmatched to any gene: 7. This CDR3 is CASSTRAGVEQYF. The CDR3 nucleotides are TGTGCCAGCAGTACTCGAGCGGGAGTTGAGCAGTACTTC.

The chain employs TRBV10-3 and TRBJ2-2; D uncertain. Germline CDR1 reads ENHRY; CDR2 reads SYGVKD. This CDR3 contains 11 residues. With 8 bases removed from V and 7 bases from J, the gap between germline ends came to 8 bases. For the CDR3, the DNA is TGTGCCATCTTGTACGGCGGGGAGCTGTTTTTT. It codes for CAILYGGELFF.

The J gene is TRBJ2-1, the V gene TRBV29-1, with D perhaps TRBD2 (6 bases). V was cut by 3 bases and J by 2 bases, with 20 bases left in between. The CDR3 is 17 residues long. CDR1 and CDR2 from the germline V gene are SQVTM and ANQGSEA. CDR3 nucleotide sequence: TGCAGCGTTGAGGGGGGACTTCCGCGTTCCGCCTACAATGAGCAGTTCTTC. Residues: CSVEGGLPRSAYNEQFF.

The chain is built from TRBV6-1 and TRBJ1-3; no clear D gene. V was pared by 3 bases and J by 7 bases, with 13 bases between. The CDR3 runs to 14 residues. Germline V gene sequence: CDR1 MNHNS, CDR2 SASEGT. The CDR3 DNA reads TGTGCCAGCAGTGATGGTTTCCTCGGGAACACCATATATTTT. Translating gives CASSDGFLGNTIYF.

The gene calls are TRBV28 and TRBJ1-6, with D possibly TRBD1 on 5 matching bases. The CDR3 sequence is 13 residues long. Looked up from germline, CDR1 is MDHEN and CDR2 is SYDVKM. With 8 bases removed from V and 5 bases from J, the gap between germline ends came to 10 bases. CDR3 region: CASGGTNNSPLHF. The CDR3 DNA reads TGTGCCAGCGGCGGGACGAATAATTCACCCCTCCACTTT.

The chain has TRBV7-7 and TRBJ2-2, with D possibly TRBD1 on 5 matching bases. The CDR3 sequence is 15 residues long. Germline V gives CDR1 SSHAT, CDR2 FNYEAQ (reference sequence). Trimming stripped 3 bases from V and 3 bases from J, with 11 bases between. CDR3 DNA: TGTGCCAGCAGCTTTAGCAGGGCCGACACCGGGGAGCTGTTTTTT. Translating gives CASSFSRADTGELFF.

This clone is medium-sized by share. CDR3 sequence (DNA): TGCGCCAGCAGCCAAGTACAGGGGGCTTATTCACCCCTCCACTTT. It specifies CASSQVQGAYSPLHF. This chain links TRBV4-3 with TRBJ1-6, with 9 bases aligning to TRBD1. The CDR3 is 15 residues long. Trimming took 1 base from V and 8 from J; bases not matched to a gene: 3. Germline CDR1 and CDR2: LGHNA and YSLEER.

V gene TRBV2 combines with J gene TRBJ2-7, with TRBD2 matching over 11 bases. The germline gives CDR1 SNHLY, CDR2 FYNNEI. The CDR3 spans 15 residues. V lost 7 bases to trimming and J lost 7 bases; unmatched junction nucleotides: 12. In DNA form, the CDR3 reads TGTGCCAGCACCGGACGGAATAGCGGGAGGGATGAGCAGTACTTC. Residues: CASTGRNSGRDEQYF. Filled out from reference TRBV2 and TRBJ2-7, the complete variable domain reads EPEVTQTPSHQVTQMGQEVILRCVPISNHLYFYWYRQILGQKVEFLVSFYNNEISEKSEIFDDQFSVERPDGSNFTLKIRSTKLEDSAMYFCASTGRNSGRDEQYFGPGTRLTVT.

This clone was observed a few times. The chain carries TRBV7-2 and TRBJ1-6, with a possible D match to TRBD1 (5 bases). The V end was cut by 3 bases, the J end by 6 bases, with 6 bases between. Germline CDR1 SGHTA, CDR2 FQGNSA. This CDR3 comprises 13 residues. CDR3 bases: TGTGCCAGCAGCTTCAGGGTTAATTCACCCCTCCACTTT. Translated, it gives CASSFRVNSPLHF. The complete variable domain, with remaining parts taken from reference TRBV7-2 and TRBJ1-6, reads GAGVSQSPSNKVTEKGKDVELRCDPISGHTALYWYRQSLGQGLEFLIYFQGNSAPDKSGLPSDRFSAERTGGSVSTLTIQRTQQEDSAVYLCASSFRVNSPLHFGNGTRLTVT.

This clone has only one observation. The V call is TRBV10-1, the J call TRBJ2-3; D is ambiguous. The CDR3 runs 14 residues. Trimming left V 3 bases short and J 3 bases short, with 10 bases between. The germline gives CDR1 WNHNN, CDR2 SYGVQD (reference sequence). CDR3 nucleotides: TGCGCCAGCAGTGAAGATCCACAGACAGATACGCAGTATTTT. This gives the protein CASSEDPQTDTQYF.